This T cell receptor beta chain was profiled in a study of T-cell reconstitution after alpha-beta-depleted transplantation in children. General observations from the study: Diversity and T-cell counts at one year after transplant derived mostly from new T cells.

Unique molecular identifiers featured in how the TCRbeta library was prepared. TCRdb passed the PCR reads through MiXCR, listing each CDR3 protein once. There are over 150,000 distinct CDR3 sequences in the sample; around 10% occur only once, and about 13% lies in the top ten. There are many counts of this clonotype. Its antigen is still unknown. Germline assignment: CDR1 DFQATT and CDR2 SNEGSKA (reference sequence). V lost 4 bases to trimming and J lost 5 bases; unmatched junction nucleotides: 4. This CDR3 contains 13 residues. The clonotype originates from a boy between 2 and 10 years old with acute myeloid leukemia, due to receive a stem cell transplant. The genes are TRBV20-1 and TRBJ1-2, with 10 positions matching TRBD1. The starting material was PBMCs, obtained before TCRalphabeta/CD19-depleted stem cell transplant. CDR3 sequence: CSATGQGGYGYTF. The CDR3, as DNA: TGCAGTGCTACCGGACAGGGGGGATATGGCTACACCTTC.